This TCR beta chain was retrieved from a study of blood T cell repertoires in COVID-19. Overall study context: From the United States, Italy and Spain came samples of acute and convalescent COVID-19. In each case, the material was cDNA or gDNA derived from T cells, B-cell-depleted T cells, or PBMCs.

Trimming shortened V by 7 bases and J by 1 base, and 11 bases separated the two germline ends. Germline assignment: CDR1 MNHNY and CDR2 SVGAGI (reference sequence). This CDR3 is built from 14 residues. As handled by the study authors: Nucleated cell number was recorded as an estimate derived from reference gene primer amplification. Here immunoSEQ multiplex PCR was the method, and the copy in TCRdb shows in-frame clones only, minus some. V and J calls and clone size follow that table, whereas D and trimming were derived from the DNA. Of 60,000 to 65,000 clones in the sample, more than 65% were seen once.

The gene calls are TRBV6-6 and TRBJ1-5; D possibly corresponds to TRBD1 (5 bases). The sequencing sample was made of peripheral blood. The sequence came from an older woman with acute or convalescent COVID-19. The CDR3 reads CASNRQSSNQPQHF. The CDR3 DNA follows: TGTGCCAGCAATCGACAGTCGAGCAATCAGCCCCAGCATTTT.